This T cell receptor beta chain comes out of a study of blood T cells in healthy people across ages (dated by TCRdb to 2013 to 2016). Regarding the research as a whole: Template switching captured roughly one uniquely barcoded TCR beta cDNA molecule per two T cells in model experiments. The study measured age-related changes in TCR beta repertoire diversity using deep sequencing normalized with unique cDNA molecular identifiers. The donors were split into four age groups: young (average about 16 years), middle-aged (roughly 39), aged (over 55) and long-lived (roughly 88). To avoid experimental bias, donors of different ages were distributed randomly across sequencing lanes. The study analyzed two additional independent replicas of 1 million unique cDNA reads from the same blood draw for two donors, one aged 18 to 29 and one aged 80 or older.

Comments on this clonotype: Its antigen target is currently unknown. No base quality values were provided; no much bigger clone lies one nucleotide off.

The 39 donors, aged roughly 6 to 100 years, were systemically healthy Caucasian individuals from Russia. Each donor gave 8 to 10 milliliters of peripheral blood, collected into EDTA-treated Vacutainer tubes. Ficoll-Paque density-gradient centrifugation was used to isolate PBMCs, with at least 7 million obtained per sample. Total RNA, at least 6 micrograms per sample, was extracted from PBMCs with Trizol reagent. The percentages of naive CD45RAhigh/CD27high T cells were determined by flow cytometry on a PBMC aliquot from every donor. To prepare the library, 5' RACE was applied. The sequencer was an Illumina HiSeq 2500. A second roughly 6 to 12 cycle PCR used a sample-barcoded 5' primer and a J-beta primer mix. A unique molecular identifier was introduced onto each TCR beta cDNA molecule by a template-switch 5' adaptor carrying 12 random nucleotides. Each sample yielded at least 2.5 million CDR3-containing paired-end reads. First-strand cDNA was synthesized from all RNA with the Mint cDNA synthesis kit, primed by a TRBC-specific oligonucleotide. All cDNA was treated with uracil-DNA glycosylase and then went through a first 18-cycle PCR with the universal primers M1SS and BC2_uni_R. On the authors' methods: For normalization, 1 million high-quality reads, each with a distinct molecular identifier, were randomly selected from each sample. Reads sharing molecular identifiers were discarded rather than binned into consensus sequences. MiTCR, set to a Q25 quality threshold and the strictest error-elimination algorithm, was used for CDR3 identification, clonotype clustering and error correction. A nonparametric unseen species model using Euler transformation provided a lower-bound estimate of total TCR beta diversity. The raw public reads went through TCRdb reprocessing: fastp at Q25, MiXCR clone calling, in-frame beta chains kept. Here each entry gathers all rows of one CDR3 protein and keeps the most common genes and DNA. None of the V and J calls come from the authors' own analysis; TCRdb made them. This sample is represented by some 780,000 distinct CDR3 sequences; 45% to 70% of them were singletons. The ten largest clones add up to under 30% of the sample.

The germline V end is reduced by 4 bases and the J end by 5 bases; junction bases left unmatched: 8. From its cysteine to its phenylalanine, the CDR3 spans 15 amino acids. Only the CDR3 part of the read is kept: 45 bases, read in frame from the first base. From the germline V gene (reference sequence), CDR1 is LGHDT and CDR2 is YNNKEL. Results and caveats for the whole study, not just this receptor: Because profiling used bulk unsorted PBMCs, naive and antigen-experienced compartments could not be compared conclusively. The percentage of naive T cells measured by flow cytometry correlated strongly with observed TCR beta diversity. Because the CMV infection status of the donors was unknown, age-related changes in expanded clonotypes may potentially have been confounded. Observed TCR beta diversity per million T cells fell roughly linearly with age, and a significant reduction was already apparent by age about 43. Compared with the aged group, the long-lived group had more naive CD4+ T cells, fewer expanded clones and increased TCR diversity, a pattern suggesting age selection. Estimates of total diversity based on one million sequenced T cells were regarded as lower bounds and as underestimates.

In this chain, TRBV3-1 is recombined with TRBJ1-1, with 9 central nucleotides matching TRBD1. The receptor was isolated from a man aged 35 to 55 in good health. Specimen: blood. The sequenced DNA: TGTGCCAGCAGCCGCCCGACAGGGGGTGGTACTGAAGCTTTCTTT. It translates to CASSRPTGGGTEAFF.